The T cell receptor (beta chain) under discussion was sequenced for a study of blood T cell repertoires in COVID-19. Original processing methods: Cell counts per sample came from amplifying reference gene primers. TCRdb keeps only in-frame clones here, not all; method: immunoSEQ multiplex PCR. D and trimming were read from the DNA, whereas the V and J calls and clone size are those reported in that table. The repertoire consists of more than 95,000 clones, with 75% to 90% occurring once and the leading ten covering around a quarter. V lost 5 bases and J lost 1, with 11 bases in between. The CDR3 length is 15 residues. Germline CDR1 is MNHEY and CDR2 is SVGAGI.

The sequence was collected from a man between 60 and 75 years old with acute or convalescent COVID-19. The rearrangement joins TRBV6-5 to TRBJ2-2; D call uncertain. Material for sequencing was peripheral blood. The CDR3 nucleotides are TGTGCCAGCAGTCGACGACTTGTGAACACCGGGGAGCTGTTTTTT. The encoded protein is CASSRRLVNTGELFF.